This TCR beta chain was captured by sequencing in a study of OX40 agonist ivuxolimab in advanced cancers. Study context: Patients in dose escalation had liver, melanoma, kidney or head and neck cancers. Past anti-PD-1, anti-PD-L1 or anti-CTLA-4 therapy was accepted, and approximately 37% had received some.

Sequencing used immunoSEQ multiplex PCR; TCRdb keeps in-frame clones, though not all of them. In the table there are roughly 80,000 clones, roughly nine tenths of which are singletons. On this clone itself: Its antigen is as yet unknown.

Broader study findings: Some nonresponders also had low normalized T-cell clonal expansion.

The CDR3 spans 14 residues. Trimming took off 2 bases at V and 4 bases at J, with 10 bases between the two ends. CDR1 is SGHRS and CDR2 is YFSETQ in the germline V gene. The rearrangement joins TRBV5-1 to TRBJ1-3; the D is unclear. This clonotype was obtained from an adult with an advanced solid tumor such as melanoma, head and neck, liver or kidney cancer. Sequenced here: CD4+ or CD8+ T cells sorted from blood, sampled in a trial of the OX40 agonist ivuxolimab. The CDR3 nucleotides read TGCGCCAGCAGCTTCCGGGATGGGGGAAACACCATATATTTT. This encodes CASSFRDGGNTIYF.